These 26 T cell receptor beta chains were all obtained from the same sample, sequenced in a study of T cell responses to AZD1222 COVID-19 vaccine. Assay used: immunoSEQ multiplex PCR; TCRdb lists only in-frame clones, some missing. The sample lists around 90,000 clones, 80% to 90% seen once, with 6.3% in the top ten. The sequencing here drew on peripheral blood, taken on day 0 of AZD1222 vaccination. These receptors came from an adult in good health.

This clone appeared many times. In DNA form, the CDR3 reads TGTGCCTGGAGACCTCAGGGGACCTATAATTCACCCCTCCACTTT. Its translation is CAWRPQGTYNSPLHF. V is TRBV30 and J is TRBJ1-6; D perhaps matches TRBD1 (6 bases). The CDR3 runs to 15 residues. CDR1 GTSNPN and CDR2 SVGIG come from the germline V gene (reference sequence). Trimming left V 3 bases short and J 2 bases short, with 11 bases between. The whole variable domain, filled in from reference TRBV30 and TRBJ1-6, reads SQTIHQWPATLVQPVGSPLSLECTVEGTSNPNLYWYRQAAGRGLQLLFYSVGIGQISSEVPQNLSASRPQDRQFILSSKKLLLSDSGFYLCAWRPQGTYNSPLHFGNGTRLTVT.

The V call is TRBV5-5, the J call TRBJ1-1; 12 nucleotides match TRBD1. The length of the CDR3 is 16 residues. Trimming at V came to 3 bases and at J to 5 bases, leaving 8 bases not matched to a gene. The germline V gene encodes CDR1 SGHKS and CDR2 YYEKEE (reference sequence). The CDR3 sequence is CASSSPGQGASTEAFF. The CDR3 region has the DNA TGTGCCAGCAGCTCGCCGGGACAGGGGGCGAGTACTGAAGCTTTCTTT.

The V and J genes are TRBV15 and TRBJ1-5; a possible D gene is TRBD1 (6 bases). Germline V lookup: CDR1 LNHNV, CDR2 YYDKDF (reference sequence). V was trimmed by 2 bases and J by 6 bases, leaving 14 bases between them. This CDR3 has 15 amino acids. Here the CDR3 reads CATSRSGTPGQPQHF. CDR3 in DNA: TGTGCCACCAGCAGATCCGGGACACCAGGTCAGCCCCAGCATTTT.

This chain links TRBV18 with TRBJ1-4; no definite D call. The V end was cut by 3 bases, the J end by 3 bases, with 11 bases between. The CDR3 extends over 15 amino acids. CDR1 KGHSH and CDR2 LQKENI come from the germline V gene. The CDR3 protein is CASSPQEGANEKLFF. DNA of the CDR3: TGTGCCAGCTCACCCCAGGAGGGTGCTAATGAAAAACTGTTTTTT.

This clone showed up just once. The rearrangement links TRBV6-5 to TRBJ2-2; D is possibly TRBD2 (5 bases). Per the germline V gene, CDR1 is MNHEY and CDR2 is SVGAGI. This CDR3 has 16 residues. The germline V and J ends were trimmed by 0 bases and 2 bases, with 10 bases remaining between them. In DNA form, the CDR3 reads TGTGCCAGCAGTTACTCGAGAGGGTCCAACACCGGGGAGCTGTTTTTT. Translating gives CASSYSRGSNTGELFF.

The rearrangement links TRBV5-1 to TRBJ2-1; TRBD2 matches at 16 bases. Per the germline V gene, CDR1 is SGHRS and CDR2 is YFSETQ. This CDR3 comprises 16 residues. Trimming took 3 bases from V and 8 from J; bases not matched to a gene: 5. The CDR3 nucleotides read TGCGCCAGCAGCTCCTCGGGACTAGCGGGGGGGCATGAGCAGTTCTTC. Translation gives CASSSSGLAGGHEQFF.

The chain is built from TRBV12-3 or TRBV12-4 and TRBJ1-2, with D hard to call. V was shortened by 5 bases and J by 7 bases, with 11 bases between the two germline ends. CDR3 length equals 12 residues. The CDR3 reads CASSLNFRGYTF. As DNA, the CDR3 is TGTGCCAGCAGTCTCAATTTCCGTGGCTACACCTTC.

With respect to this clone: Compared with germline, one end of the junction differs, possibly owing to a read error. The chain recombines TRBV6-5 with TRBJ2-5; D unresolved. The CDR3 has 13 residues. The V gene's germline CDR1 is MNHEY and CDR2 SVGAGI. The CDR3 bases are TGTGCCAGCAGTCCAACCATTATAGAGGCCCAGTACTTC. It is translated as CASSPTIIEAQYF.

The chain links TRBV24-1 to TRBJ1-1; D gene unclear. This CDR3 is 14 amino acids long. From germline, CDR1 is KGHDR and CDR2 SFDVKD. V dropped 5 bases and J dropped 6 bases, with 15 bases sitting between them. The CDR3: CATSGTGKQAEAFF. The CDR3 region has the DNA TGTGCCACCAGTGGGACGGGCAAGCAGGCTGAAGCTTTCTTT.

This clone was counted a few times. The rearrangement links TRBV4-1 to TRBJ2-7; D is undetermined. V lost 0 bases and J 0 bases, leaving 9 bases between the germline ends. The germline gives CDR1 MGHRA, CDR2 YSYEKL. The CDR3 has 15 amino acids. The CDR3 DNA follows: TGCGCCAGCAGCCAAGACGAAGTGGACTCCTACGAGCAGTACTTC. Its protein is CASSQDEVDSYEQYF.

The J gene is TRBJ1-4, the V gene TRBV19; D unresolved. V was clipped by 7 bases and J by 6 bases, with 9 bases between them. In germline, CDR1 is LNHDA, CDR2 SQIVND (reference sequence). The CDR3 sequence is 12 residues long. In DNA form, the CDR3 reads TGTGCCAGTAAGGAGGGCGATGAAAAACTGTTTTTT. This sequence encodes CASKEGDEKLFF.

The table lists this clone with a count of one. The chain couples TRBV7-9 to TRBJ1-1; TRBD1 might be the D (5 bases). V dropped 2 bases and J dropped 4 bases, with 14 bases sitting between them. Looked up from germline, CDR1 is SEHNR and CDR2 is FQNEAQ (reference sequence). The CDR3 consists of 15 residues. CDR3 protein: CASSLYSGRGTEAFF. The CDR3 DNA reads TGTGCCAGCAGCTTATATTCGGGTAGGGGCACTGAAGCTTTCTTT. The entire variable domain, with the rest obtained from reference TRBV7-9 and TRBJ1-1, is as follows: DTGVSQNPRHKITKRGQNVTFRCDPISEHNRLYWYRQTLGQGPEFLTYFQNEAQLEKSRLLSDRFSAERPKGSFSTLEIQRTEQGDSAMYLCASSLYSGRGTEAFFGQGTRLTVV.

This sequence joins TRBV5-4 and TRBJ1-4, with D unresolved. V dropped 4 bases and J dropped 7 bases, with 14 bases sitting between them. Germline-derived CDR1 and CDR2 are SGHNT and YYREEE (reference sequence). The CDR3 spans 14 residues. DNA for the CDR3: TGTGCCAGCAGCCCCTCCCTGGGGAGTGAAAAACTGTTTTTT. Protein sequence: CASSPSLGSEKLFF.

The chain links TRBV18 to TRBJ1-1; D possibly corresponds to TRBD1 (5 bases). The CDR3 is 13 residues long. Germline CDR1 KGHSH, CDR2 LQKENI. Trimming removed 4 bases at V and 5 bases at J, with 11 bases between. CDR3 in DNA: TGTGCCAGCTCACAGGGGTTGTTGACTGAAGCTTTCTTT. Its translation is CASSQGLLTEAFF.

This chain links TRBV10-3 with TRBJ1-2; D unclear. This CDR3 comprises 16 residues. The V end was cut by 8 bases, the J end by 0 bases, with 19 bases between. Germline loops: CDR1 ENHRY, CDR2 SYGVKD. The CDR3 region is CAIGDNYRGTNYGYTF. In nucleotides, the CDR3 is TGTGCCATCGGGGATAATTATAGAGGTACTAACTATGGCTACACCTTC.

This chain joins TRBV3-1 (or the pseudogene TRBV3-2) and TRBJ2-7, with 11 bases identical to TRBD2. The germline V gene has CDR1 LGHDT and CDR2 YNNKEL (reference sequence). V was clipped by 1 base and J by 6 bases; unmatched bases: 2. This CDR3 is built from 14 residues. DNA of the CDR3: TGTGCCAGCAGCCAAGCTCTAGCGGGAGGCGAGCAGTACTTC. Translated, it gives CASSQALAGGEQYF.

This rearrangement joins TRBV2 to TRBJ2-7, with TRBD2 as a possible D gene (5 bases). This CDR3 has 14 residues. Germline V gene data show CDR1 as SNHLY and CDR2 as FYNNEI. The V end was cut by 7 bases, the J end by 2 bases, with 15 bases between. The CDR3 loop reads CASTPGLEPYEQYF. The CDR3 DNA follows: TGTGCCAGCACCCCAGGACTCGAACCCTACGAGCAGTACTTC.

In DNA, the CDR3 is TGTGCCAGTAGTCTAATGACAGGGGTGGATTCACCCCTCCACTTT. Its protein is CASSLMTGVDSPLHF. This chain links TRBV19 with TRBJ1-6; 8 bases match TRBD1. This CDR3 comprises 15 residues. Trimming took 5 bases from V and 8 from J; bases not matched to a gene: 8. Germline V gene sequence: CDR1 LNHDA, CDR2 SQIVND (reference sequence).

Details on this clone: Distinct nucleotide sequences in the sample also encode this CDR3. The rearrangement joins TRBV6-6 to TRBJ1-6; D is perhaps TRBD1 (6 bases). Looked up from germline, CDR1 is MNHNY and CDR2 is SVGAGI (reference sequence). With 0 bases removed from V and 10 bases from J, the gap between germline ends came to 13 bases. The CDR3 has 15 residues. The DNA for the CDR3 is TGTGCCAGCAGTTACTCCACAGGGCAAGGGTCACCCCTCCACTTT. Translation: CASSYSTGQGSPLHF.

The chain employs TRBV28 and TRBJ2-7; 7 positions match TRBD1. The CDR3 spans 15 residues. J lost 0 bases, V lost 5 bases, and 7 bases had no gene match. Germline CDR1 and CDR2: MDHEN and SYDVKM. The CDR3 sequence: CASSDPRGLSYEQYF. Written as DNA, the CDR3 is TGTGCCAGCAGTGACCCGAGGGGGCTCTCCTACGAGCAGTACTTC.

The CDR3 spells CASSTGQGLEEYNEQFF. CDR3 DNA: TGCGCCAGCAGCACCGGACAGGGGTTGGAAGAATACAATGAGCAGTTCTTC. The chain employs TRBV5-1 and TRBJ2-1, with 9 bases lining up with TRBD1. Germline V gene lookup returns CDR1 SGHRS and CDR2 YFSETQ. There are 17 residues in the CDR3. V lost 4 bases and J lost 4; bases outside the gene matches: 12. The full variable domain, with the rest looked up from reference TRBV5-1 and TRBJ2-1, is KAGVTQTPRYLIKTRGQQVTLSCSPISGHRSVSWYQQTPGQGLQFLFEYFSETQRNKGNFPGRFSGRQFSNSRSEMNVSTLELGDSALYLCASSTGQGLEEYNEQFFGPGTRLTVL.

The CDR3 region has the DNA TGTGCCAGCAGTCCAATAGGGGGCCCTCTCGAGCAGTACTTC. Translating gives CASSPIGGPLEQYF. This chain connects TRBV27 to TRBJ2-7; 7 positions agree with TRBD1. The J segment lost 6 bases and the V segment lost 5 bases, leaving 10 bases of the junction unmatched. Germline lookup yields CDR1 MNHEY and CDR2 SMNVEV (reference sequence). This CDR3 contains 14 residues.

The V call is TRBV2, the J call TRBJ2-7, with D uncertain. The V gene's germline CDR1 is SNHLY and CDR2 FYNNEI. Trimming left V 5 bases short and J 2 bases short, with 10 bases between. CDR3 size: 13 residues. The CDR3 coding sequence is TGTGCCAGCAGTCCGACTCCGCCCTACGAGCAGTACTTC. Its protein is CASSPTPPYEQYF.

The CDR3 DNA is TGTGCCAGCAGCTTGAGTCGGAATGAAAAACTGTTTTTT. Residues: CASSLSRNEKLFF. The chain is built from TRBV5-5 and TRBJ1-4; D gene uncertain. This CDR3 has 13 residues. V was trimmed by 1 base and J by 5 bases, leaving 6 bases between them. Germline-derived CDR1 and CDR2 are SGHKS and YYEKEE (reference sequence).

The J gene is TRBJ2-7, the V gene TRBV3-1 (or the pseudogene TRBV3-2), with D unresolved. Germline V gene lookup returns CDR1 LGHDT and CDR2 YNNKEL (reference sequence). V was pared by 3 bases and J by 0 bases, with 3 bases between. This CDR3 has 12 amino acids. This CDR3 is CASSHYSYEQYF. CDR3 bases: TGTGCCAGCAGCCACTACTCCTACGAGCAGTACTTC.

This clone was counted a single time. This rearrangement joins TRBV24-1 to TRBJ2-1; no firm D call. Trimming took 9 bases from V and 0 from J, leaving 14 bases between them. The CDR3 has 15 residues. Germline values: CDR1 KGHDR, CDR2 SFDVKD. The CDR3 sequence is CATSSSLSSYNEQFF. The CDR3 DNA follows: TGTGCCACCTCGTCCAGTCTGAGCTCCTACAATGAGCAGTTCTTC.